Below are 14 T cell receptor beta chains sequenced from a single sample in a study of control samples from healthy donors and cancer patients. Data came from immunoSEQ multiplex PCR; TCRdb stores just in-frame clones and leaves some out. The sample lists roughly 170,000 clones; roughly 94% were seen once. The specimen sequenced was blood. These receptor sequences come from a woman between 18 and 29 years old in good health.

On this clone itself: One end of the junction fails to match germline, which may point to a read error. This chain links TRBV7-7 with TRBJ2-5; perhaps TRBD1 as D (5 bases). This CDR3 region has 17 residues. CDR1 and CDR2 from the germline V gene are SSHAT and FNYEAQ (reference sequence). CDR3 in DNA: TGTGCTAGCAGCTTAGGACATAGGATAGTTACCCAAGAGACCCAGTACTTC. Protein: CASSLGHRIVTQETQYF. Variable domain in full (rest from reference TRBV7-7 and TRBJ2-5): GAGVSQSPRYKVTKRGQDVTLRCDPISSHATLYWYQQALGQGPEFLTYFNYEAQPDKSGLPSDRFSAERPEGSISTLTIQRTEQRDSAMYRCASSLGHRIVTQETQYFGPGTRLLVL.

This clone was observed once. The chain joins TRBV6-1 to TRBJ2-5; 7 bases are a match to TRBD2. This CDR3 is 17 amino acids long. Germline V gene data show CDR1 as MNHNS and CDR2 as SASEGT. After removal of 1 base from V and 0 bases from J, the junction contained 8 bases not matched to a gene. CDR3 loop: CASSEGFLAAYQETQYF. CDR3 nucleotide sequence: TGTGCCAGCAGTGAAGGTTTTCTAGCGGCGTACCAAGAGACCCAGTACTTC.

The rearrangement links TRBV27 to TRBJ1-2; D gene uncertain. Germline CDR1 is MNHEY and CDR2 is SMNVEV (reference sequence). The CDR3 has 15 amino acids. Trimming pared 5 bases from V and 4 bases from J, leaving 17 bases between. In DNA, the CDR3 is TGTGCCAGCAGTCACGGGCCCCCGGGTATCTATGGCTACACCTTC. It is translated as CASSHGPPGIYGYTF.

The chain employs TRBV7-2 and TRBJ2-3, with 8 bases aligning to TRBD2. The CDR3 sequence is 15 residues long. Trimming took 6 bases from V and 3 from J; bases not matched to a gene: 8. CDR1 and CDR2 (germline): SGHTA, FQGNSA. DNA of the CDR3: TGTGCCAGCAGTCCCAAGCGGGAGTGGACAGATACGCAGTATTTT. This translates into CASSPKREWTDTQYF.

J is TRBJ1-5 and V is TRBV28, with D possibly TRBD1 on 6 matching bases. Trimming took 6 bases from V and 3 from J, leaving 15 bases between them. The V gene's germline CDR1 is MDHEN and CDR2 SYDVKM. This CDR3 is built from 15 residues. In DNA, the CDR3 is TGTGCCAGCAGACCTAGGACAGTCTCCAATCAGCCCCAGCATTTT. Protein: CASRPRTVSNQPQHF.

The sample holds a few counts of this clone. This CDR3 reads CASSWTTGNTIYF. The CDR3 DNA follows: TGTGCCAGCAGCTGGACAACTGGAAACACCATATATTTT. V gene TRBV11-3 combines with J gene TRBJ1-3, with a possible D match to TRBD1 (5 bases). There are 13 residues in the CDR3. V lost 4 bases to trimming and J lost 2 bases, with 6 bases between them. Germline V lookup: CDR1 SGHNT, CDR2 YENEEA. Drawing the rest from reference TRBV11-3 and TRBJ1-3, the complete variable domain is EAGVVQSPRYKIIEKKQPVAFWCNPISGHNTLYWYLQNLGQGPELLIRYENEEAVDDSQLPKDRFSAERLKGVDSTLKIQPAELGDSAVYLCASSWTTGNTIYFGEGSWLTVV.

The count of this clone is one. The chain couples TRBV5-6 to TRBJ1-1; D may be TRBD1 (5 bases). The length of the CDR3 is 15 residues. CDR1 and CDR2 (germline): SGHDT, YYEEEE. V was pared by 4 bases and J by 0 bases, with 13 bases between. CDR3 bases: TGTGCCAGCAGCCTTCCGGGACGTATGAACACTGAAGCTTTCTTT. Amino acid sequence: CASSLPGRMNTEAFF.

The chain combines TRBV19 with TRBJ2-7; TRBD1 aligns across 10 bases. V was pared by 6 bases and J by 4 bases, with 6 bases of the junction left unmatched. The CDR3 sequence is 14 residues long. Germline values: CDR1 LNHDA, CDR2 SQIVND (reference sequence). The CDR3 nucleotides read TGTGCCAGTAGCCTGGGACAGGGGAATTACGAGCAGTACTTC. Amino acid sequence: CASSLGQGNYEQYF.

This chain links TRBV2 with TRBJ1-2; D is ambiguous. Per germline, CDR1 SNHLY and CDR2 FYNNEI. The length of the CDR3 is 12 residues. Trimming took 9 bases from V and 0 from J, leaving 8 bases between them. For the CDR3, the DNA is TGTGCCAGTGACGGGTCTAACTATGGCTACACCTTC. This codes for CASDGSNYGYTF.

J is TRBJ1-4 and V is TRBV15; possible D gene TRBD1, 5 bases. The V and J ends lost 6 bases and 10 bases respectively, with 18 bases between them. The CDR3 runs to 14 residues. CDR1 LNHNV and CDR2 YYDKDF come from the germline V gene (reference sequence). The CDR3 DNA reads TGTGCCACCAGTATCGGCCAGGGTTGGGGAAAACTGTTTTTT. This encodes CATSIGQGWGKLFF.

This sequence joins TRBV6-2 or TRBV6-3 and TRBJ1-5, with D unclear. Germline CDR1 reads MNHEY; CDR2 reads SVGEGT. With 2 bases removed from V and 5 bases from J, the gap between germline ends came to 7 bases. The CDR3 length is 13 residues. CDR3 sequence reads: CASSYSDYQPQHF. CDR3 in DNA: TGTGCCAGCAGTTACAGCGATTATCAGCCCCAGCATTTT.

V gene TRBV27 combines with J gene TRBJ2-7, with D possibly being TRBD2 (5 bases). Trimming removed 7 bases from V and 0 bases from J, with 10 bases in between. The CDR3 is 13 residues long. The V gene's germline CDR1 is MNHEY and CDR2 SMNVEV (reference sequence). CDR3: CASIGGRSYEQYF. The CDR3 DNA sequence: TGTGCCAGCATTGGCGGGCGCTCCTACGAGCAGTACTTC.

The chain combines TRBV6-6 with TRBJ2-5, with D hard to call. The CDR3 sequence is 15 residues long. Germline V gives CDR1 MNHNY, CDR2 SVGAGI (reference sequence). With 4 bases removed from V and 2 bases from J, the gap between germline ends came to 14 bases. The CDR3 nucleotides read TGTGCCAGCAGTTTTCCACTGAATGATCAAGAGACCCAGTACTTC. Translating gives CASSFPLNDQETQYF.

This CDR3 is CASSYSGDSLFF. The CDR3 DNA is TGTGCCAGCAGTTACTCTGGGGATTCTCTGTTTTTT. J is TRBJ1-4 and V is TRBV6-6; no firm D call. The CDR3 has 12 amino acids. V dropped 0 bases and J dropped 14 bases, with 10 bases sitting between them. In germline, CDR1 is MNHNY, CDR2 SVGAGI (reference sequence).